Detailed here is one T cell receptor (beta chain). The record originates from a study of blood T cell repertoires in COVID-19. Study in general: Acute and convalescent COVID-19 specimens originated in the United States, Italy and Spain.

V dropped 2 bases and J dropped 7 bases, with 8 bases sitting between them. CDR1 and CDR2 (germline): MNHNY, SVGAGI (reference sequence). CDR3 size: 13 residues. Original analysis: Estimation of nucleated cell counts was performed using reference gene primer amplification. Sequenced by immunoSEQ multiplex PCR; TCRdb stores in-frame clones only, minus some. V, J and clone size derive from that table, while D and trimming were established from the DNA sequence. This sample has some 170,000 clones, with roughly 87% found just once. The receptor's source is a human donor with acute COVID-19. The donor label of this sample is uncertain. This chain uses TRBV6-6 with TRBJ1-4; D gene unclear. Sequenced: PBMCs or T cells enriched from blood (not recorded which). The CDR3 region is CASSYSGVEKLFF. CDR3 DNA: TGTGCCAGCAGTTACAGTGGAGTTGAAAAACTGTTTTTT.